Listed below are T cell receptor beta chains from one sample, sequenced in a study of T-cell memory formation after mild COVID-19. MiXCR, applied by TCRdb to the 5' RACE reads, yields one record per CDR3 protein. The sample carries more than 200,000 distinct CDR3 sequences, about a sixth recorded once. The sample was PBMCs or a T cell subset sorted from them (not recorded which). These receptors came from a man aged 18 to 29 who had mild COVID-19 (a few samples of this study predate the infection). Cell type and time point are not known. Both conserved end residues are trimmed from each CDR3. Expanded clones get a size class; other rows say once, few or many, or leave the size out.

clone_size j_call v_call cdr3_aa
many TRBJ2-3 TRBV6-5 ASSYSTSGGTDTQY
many TRBJ1-5 TRBV20-1 SARAGNQPQH
few TRBJ1-2 TRBV5-8 ASSYTGTGGYT
NA TRBJ1-5 TRBV7-2 ASSSRGGNQPQH
NA TRBJ1-5 TRBV10-3 AISELDRPQH
NA TRBJ2-1 TRBV20-1 SANGNEQF
NA TRBJ1-3 TRBV9 ASSARPGSGNTIY
many TRBJ2-3 TRBV4-3 ASSQDGFPRPQY
few TRBJ1-1 TRBV4-1 ASSRTTYVTEAF
few TRBJ1-1 TRBV5-4 ASSLDRGPGTEAF
few TRBJ2-4 TRBV10-2 ASSDPTVAKNIQY
few TRBJ1-1 TRBV5-1 ASSLAVGQVEAF
few TRBJ1-6 TRBV7-3 ASSHGGGHSPLH
many TRBJ2-7 TRBV11-2 ASSLEIAPSAHEQY
few TRBJ2-4 TRBV4-3 ASSQDTTKNIQY
many TRBJ2-5 TRBV5-5 ASSPGGIEETQY
few TRBJ1-6 TRBV7-9 ASSLGVANSPLH
NA TRBJ1-1 TRBV23-1 ASSRLRGVRTEAF
NA TRBJ2-3 TRBV7-8 ASSLMSRGDTQY
NA TRBJ2-3 TRBV5-4 ASSLAPDATDTQY
NA TRBJ2-7 TRBV5-1 ASSPTRTGITYEQY
few TRBJ2-5 TRBV7-2 ASSQGQFRTETQY
many TRBJ2-2 TRBV12-3/TRBV12-4 ASSFGRVTNTGELF
once TRBJ1-2 TRBV5-1 ASSWDRDYGYT
few TRBJ2-4 TRBV29-1 SVEMAGKNIQY
few TRBJ1-5 TRBV4-2 ASSQESQPQH
few TRBJ1-5 TRBV5-5 ASSLGQANQPQH
few TRBJ1-1 TRBV5-6 ASSLASAGNTEAF
few TRBJ1-2 TRBV30 AWSSGTGGYT
few TRBJ2-7 TRBV3-1 ASSQTGTGRGEQY
NA TRBJ2-2 TRBV12-3/TRBV12-4 ASRSGAGYPGELF
NA TRBJ1-1 TRBV5-1 ASSFITGSPEAF
few TRBJ2-3 TRBV18 ASSPNVLAGGLDTQY
few TRBJ1-4 TRBV20-1 SAGGGFREKLF
NA TRBJ1-2 TRBV5-1 ASSLGTDRYGYT
few TRBJ2-5 TRBV3-1 ASRGTSGGSSQY
NA TRBJ1-1 TRBV9 ASSAQGAPPAF
NA TRBJ1-1 TRBV10-2 ASSEGQEAF
few TRBJ2-3 TRBV5-1 ASSRSGGQDTQY
NA TRBJ2-7 TRBV5-1 ASSLEGQGAYEQY
many TRBJ2-5 TRBV5-4 ASSLSYQETQY
NA TRBJ2-5 TRBV19 ASSITPRGDQETQY
NA TRBJ1-4 TRBV5-6 ASSSGTLWEKLF
NA TRBJ2-2 TRBV7-9 ASGVRETGELF
NA TRBJ2-4 TRBV19 ASSILGQGVAKNIQY
NA TRBJ2-1 TRBV11-2 ASSSGTGPHEQF
NA TRBJ1-5 TRBV19 ASNQPGQGGQPQH
NA TRBJ1-5 TRBV5-1 ASSLGTGNFQPQH
few TRBJ1-1 TRBV10-3 AISVSNTEAF
NA TRBJ1-1 TRBV6-2/TRBV6-3 ASSYGPGRRGEAF
NA TRBJ2-5 TRBV5-1 ATRQGEETQY
NA TRBJ2-1 TRBV20-1 SAREGGASNEQF
few TRBJ2-2 TRBV3-1 ASSQTGGGGELF
NA TRBJ1-3 TRBV14 ASSRPGNGNTIY
NA TRBJ1-1 TRBV6-1 ASRSLWATEAF
few TRBJ1-1 TRBV7-8 ASSPRTEAF
NA TRBJ1-2 TRBV6-4 ASKRVWGQGYT
NA TRBJ2-2 TRBV5-1 ASSMTGGVAGELF
NA TRBJ2-5 TRBV9 ASSVAGQTQETQY
NA TRBJ2-2 TRBV20-1 SAQIGLAGHTGELF